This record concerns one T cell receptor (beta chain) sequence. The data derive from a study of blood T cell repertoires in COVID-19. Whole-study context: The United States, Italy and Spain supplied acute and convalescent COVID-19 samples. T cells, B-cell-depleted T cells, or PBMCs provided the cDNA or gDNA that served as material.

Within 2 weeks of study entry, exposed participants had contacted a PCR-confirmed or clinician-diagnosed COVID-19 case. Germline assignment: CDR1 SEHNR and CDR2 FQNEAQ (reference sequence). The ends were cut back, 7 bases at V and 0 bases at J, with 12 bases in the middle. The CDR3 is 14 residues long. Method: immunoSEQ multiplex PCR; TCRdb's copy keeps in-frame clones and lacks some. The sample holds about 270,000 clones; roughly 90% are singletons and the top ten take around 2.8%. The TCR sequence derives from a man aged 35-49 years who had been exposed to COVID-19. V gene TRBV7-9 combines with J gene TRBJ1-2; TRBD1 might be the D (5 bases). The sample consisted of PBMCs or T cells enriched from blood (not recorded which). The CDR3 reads CASTNRGANYGYTF. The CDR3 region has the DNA TGTGCCAGCACCAATCGGGGGGCTAACTATGGCTACACCTTC.